Listed below are T cell receptor beta chains from one sample, sequenced in a study of blood T cell repertoires in COVID-19. The method was immunoSEQ multiplex PCR; TCRdb's version includes in-frame clones alone and lacks a portion of them. Found here are about 53,000 clones, around 87% of them singletons; the top ten hold 4%. The sample taken for sequencing was peripheral blood. The receptors here all came from a man in his fifties with acute or convalescent COVID-19. The conserved cysteine and the conserved F or W are not part of the CDR3 here. Fields, in order: J gene, V gene, clone size, CDR3 protein. Clone size is shown for a subset of rows, as once, few, many or a class of expanded clone.

j_gene: TRBJ1-1; v_gene: TRBV5-6; abundance: NA; CDR3aa: ASSLGAANTEAF
j_gene: TRBJ2-5; v_gene: TRBV6-6; abundance: NA; CDR3aa: ASSSQETQY
j_gene: TRBJ2-1; v_gene: TRBV5-1; abundance: NA; CDR3aa: ASSLGHLEQF
j_gene: TRBJ1-1; v_gene: TRBV7-9; abundance: NA; CDR3aa: ASTQEVNTEAF
j_gene: TRBJ2-7; v_gene: TRBV3-1/TRBV3-2; abundance: NA; CDR3aa: ASSHWDRPYEQY
j_gene: TRBJ2-7; v_gene: TRBV21-1; abundance: NA; CDR3aa: ASSPRGQGNHEQY
j_gene: TRBJ2-3; v_gene: TRBV21-1; abundance: NA; CDR3aa: ASSFRLAGTDTQY
j_gene: TRBJ2-2; v_gene: TRBV2; abundance: NA; CDR3aa: ASTGGMNTGELF
j_gene: TRBJ1-2; v_gene: TRBV14; abundance: NA; CDR3aa: ASSPPLTGGYGYT
j_gene: TRBJ1-2; v_gene: TRBV12-3/TRBV12-4; abundance: NA; CDR3aa: ASRPGGVYGYT
j_gene: TRBJ1-2; v_gene: TRBV28; abundance: NA; CDR3aa: ASSRGSSNYGYT
j_gene: TRBJ2-2; v_gene: TRBV9; abundance: NA; CDR3aa: ASGRTSGGSGELF
j_gene: TRBJ1-6; v_gene: TRBV4-2; abundance: medium-sized; CDR3aa: ASSQHNNSPLH